The rows below give T cell receptor beta chains drawn from one sample of a study of control samples from healthy donors and cancer patients. The repertoire was sequenced with immunoSEQ multiplex PCR; TCRdb's copy has only in-frame clones and lacks some. The data show about 410,000 clones, 90% seen once. The sample comprised PBMCs. The receptors originated from a middle-aged man with head and neck cancer. The CDR3 runs from the conserved cysteine through the conserved F or W. The D gene is left open where the match is weak. Not every row has a clone size; where given, it reads once, few, many or a size class.

clone_size: .; j_call: TRBJ1-2; d_call: .; v_call: TRBV3-1/TRBV3-2; cdr3_aa: CASSPWESDAGYTF; cdr3_nt: TGTGCCAGCAGCCCTTGGGAGTCAGACGCGGGCTACACCTTC
clone_size: .; j_call: TRBJ2-6; d_call: .; v_call: TRBV19; cdr3_aa: CASSIGFTGANVLTF; cdr3_nt: TGTGCCAGTAGTATAGGGTTCACTGGGGCCAACGTCCTGACTTTC
clone_size: .; j_call: TRBJ1-5; d_call: TRBD1; v_call: TRBV6-5; cdr3_aa: CASSYSRGQGNQPQHF; cdr3_nt: TGTGCCAGCAGTTACTCGAGGGGACAGGGCAATCAGCCCCAGCATTTT
clone_size: .; j_call: TRBJ1-5; d_call: .; v_call: TRBV10-1; cdr3_aa: CASSLGSDQPQHF; cdr3_nt: TGCGCCAGCAGTCTGGGATCCGATCAGCCCCAGCATTTT
clone_size: .; j_call: TRBJ1-5; d_call: .; v_call: TRBV19; cdr3_aa: CASTFGEGYQPQHF; cdr3_nt: TGTGCCAGTACATTCGGGGAGGGCTATCAGCCCCAGCATTTT
clone_size: .; j_call: TRBJ1-4; d_call: .; v_call: TRBV29-1; cdr3_aa: CSVRDAVENEKLFF; cdr3_nt: TGCAGCGTGCGGGACGCCGTTGAGAATGAAAAACTGTTTTTT
clone_size: .; j_call: TRBJ1-5; d_call: .; v_call: TRBV27; cdr3_aa: CASSLLGQPQHF; cdr3_nt: TGTGCCAGCAGTTTATTGGGACAGCCCCAGCATTTT
clone_size: .; j_call: TRBJ1-1; d_call: .; v_call: TRBV30; cdr3_aa: CAWKSRTEAFF; cdr3_nt: TGTGCCTGGAAGTCCAGGACTGAAGCTTTCTTT
clone_size: .; j_call: TRBJ1-4; d_call: .; v_call: TRBV7-2; cdr3_aa: CASRWGGEKLFF; cdr3_nt: TGTGCCAGCAGGTGGGGCGGTGAAAAACTGTTTTTT
clone_size: .; j_call: TRBJ1-6; d_call: TRBD1; v_call: TRBV4-3; cdr3_aa: CASSQNRGASPLHF; cdr3_nt: TGCGCCAGCAGCCAAAACAGGGGCGCTTCACCCCTCCACTTT
clone_size: .; j_call: TRBJ2-2; d_call: TRBD2; v_call: TRBV27; cdr3_aa: CASSTLAGAPNTGELFF; cdr3_nt: TGTGCCAGCAGTACCCTAGCGGGCGCTCCTAACACCGGGGAGCTGTTTTTT
clone_size: .; j_call: TRBJ2-4; d_call: TRBD2; v_call: TRBV19; cdr3_aa: CASSTPPGLAGVWDIQYF; cdr3_nt: TGTGCCAGTAGTACCCCCCCCGGACTAGCGGGAGTGTGGGACATTCAGTACTTC
clone_size: .; j_call: TRBJ2-1; d_call: .; v_call: TRBV28; cdr3_aa: CASSISGALYNEQFF; cdr3_nt: TGTGCCAGCAGTATTAGCGGTGCCCTCTACAATGAGCAGTTCTTC
clone_size: .; j_call: TRBJ2-5; d_call: TRBD1; v_call: TRBV6-5; cdr3_aa: CASSRDRQETQYF; cdr3_nt: TGTGCCAGCAGTCGGGACAGACAAGAGACCCAGTACTTC
clone_size: .; j_call: TRBJ1-1; d_call: .; v_call: TRBV19; cdr3_aa: CASSEGDMNTEAFF; cdr3_nt: TGTGCCAGTAGTGAGGGGGACATGAACACTGAAGCTTTCTTT
clone_size: .; j_call: TRBJ1-1; d_call: .; v_call: TRBV7-3; cdr3_aa: CASHLDAEAFF; cdr3_nt: TGTGCCAGTCACCTTGACGCTGAAGCTTTCTTT
clone_size: .; j_call: TRBJ2-7; d_call: TRBD1; v_call: TRBV5-1; cdr3_aa: CASSYDRGSVYEQYF; cdr3_nt: TGCGCCAGCAGCTACGACAGGGGCTCTGTCTACGAGCAGTACTTC
clone_size: .; j_call: TRBJ2-3; d_call: .; v_call: TRBV7-9; cdr3_aa: CASTKGTPYTDTQYF; cdr3_nt: TGTGCCAGCACCAAAGGGACTCCCTACACAGATACGCAGTATTTT
clone_size: .; j_call: TRBJ2-5; d_call: .; v_call: TRBV18; cdr3_aa: CASSPSGPIETQYF; cdr3_nt: TGTGCCAGCTCACCGAGCGGACCGATAGAGACCCAGTACTTC
clone_size: .; j_call: TRBJ2-7; d_call: .; v_call: TRBV23-1; cdr3_aa: CASSRKVDGEQYF; cdr3_nt: TGCGCCAGCAGTCGGAAAGTGGACGGGGAGCAGTACTTC
clone_size: .; j_call: TRBJ1-4; d_call: .; v_call: TRBV5-6; cdr3_aa: CASSLGQASTNEKLFF; cdr3_nt: TGTGCCAGCAGCTTGGGACAGGCTTCAACTAATGAAAAACTGTTTTTT
clone_size: once; j_call: TRBJ1-4; d_call: .; v_call: TRBV19; cdr3_aa: CASSYRPNEKLFF; cdr3_nt: TGTGCCAGTAGTTACAGACCTAATGAAAAACTGTTTTTT
clone_size: .; j_call: TRBJ1-2; d_call: TRBD1; v_call: TRBV3-1/TRBV3-2; cdr3_aa: CASSQALEGAGYGYTF; cdr3_nt: TGTGCCAGCAGCCAAGCCCTGGAGGGGGCAGGCTATGGCTACACCTTC
clone_size: .; j_call: TRBJ2-3; d_call: .; v_call: TRBV4-1; cdr3_aa: CASSQEGSYTDTQYF; cdr3_nt: TGCGCCAGCAGCCAAGAAGGTAGTTATACAGATACGCAGTATTTT
clone_size: .; j_call: TRBJ2-1; d_call: .; v_call: TRBV10-1; cdr3_aa: CASSGDAVGGEQFF; cdr3_nt: TGCGCCAGCAGTGGGGACGCCGTTGGTGGAGAGCAGTTCTTC
clone_size: .; j_call: TRBJ1-1; d_call: TRBD1; v_call: TRBV27; cdr3_aa: CASSLVSGGWTEAFF; cdr3_nt: TGTGCCAGCAGTTTAGTGTCAGGGGGTTGGACTGAAGCTTTCTTT
clone_size: .; j_call: TRBJ1-2; d_call: TRBD1; v_call: TRBV11-2; cdr3_aa: CASGTGAYGYTF; cdr3_nt: TGTGCCAGCGGAACAGGGGCCTATGGCTACACCTTC
clone_size: few; j_call: TRBJ2-5; d_call: .; v_call: TRBV21-1; cdr3_aa: CASTRVRDRYQETQYF; cdr3_nt: TGTGCCAGCACCAGAGTCCGGGACCGCTATCAAGAGACCCAGTACTTC
clone_size: .; j_call: TRBJ2-7; d_call: .; v_call: TRBV7-9; cdr3_aa: CASSFDTYEQYF; cdr3_nt: TGTGCCAGCAGCTTCGACACTTACGAGCAGTACTTC
clone_size: .; j_call: TRBJ1-1; d_call: TRBD1; v_call: TRBV11-3; cdr3_aa: CASSLGQQGNTEAFF; cdr3_nt: TGTGCCAGCAGCTTGGGACAGCAAGGGAACACTGAAGCTTTCTTT
clone_size: .; j_call: TRBJ2-2; d_call: .; v_call: TRBV7-8; cdr3_aa: CASSLLRETGELFF; cdr3_nt: TGTGCCAGCAGCTTACTCAGGGAAACCGGGGAGCTGTTTTTT
clone_size: .; j_call: TRBJ2-5; d_call: TRBD2; v_call: TRBV6-2/TRBV6-3; cdr3_aa: CASSYLPGQRGGPADQYF; cdr3_nt: TGTGCCAGCAGTTACTTGCCGGGTCAGCGGGGGGGCCCGGCGGACCAGTACTTC
clone_size: .; j_call: TRBJ1-1; d_call: .; v_call: TRBV7-2; cdr3_aa: CASSLVGGVGTEAFF; cdr3_nt: TGTGCCAGCAGCTTAGTAGGCGGGGTGGGCACTGAAGCTTTCTTT
clone_size: .; j_call: TRBJ1-5; d_call: .; v_call: TRBV4-3; cdr3_aa: CASSQVLNQPQHF; cdr3_nt: TGCGCCAGCAGCCAAGTTCTAAATCAGCCCCAGCATTTT
clone_size: .; j_call: TRBJ1-5; d_call: TRBD1; v_call: TRBV4-1; cdr3_aa: CASSQDPRQGPSNQPQHF; cdr3_nt: TGCGCCAGCAGCCAAGATCCGAGACAGGGACCGAGCAATCAGCCCCAGCATTTT
clone_size: .; j_call: TRBJ2-1; d_call: .; v_call: TRBV5-1; cdr3_aa: CTSSFTGTHNEQFF; cdr3_nt: TGCACCAGCAGCTTTACCGGGACTCATAATGAGCAGTTCTTC
clone_size: few; j_call: TRBJ2-5; d_call: TRBD1; v_call: TRBV2; cdr3_aa: CASTENRGGGETQYF; cdr3_nt: TGTGCCAGCACCGAAAACAGGGGTGGTGGGGAGACCCAGTACTTC